The rows below give T cell receptor beta chains drawn from one sample of a study of cytomegalovirus exposure and HLA in healthy donors. Method: immunoSEQ multiplex PCR; TCRdb's copy keeps in-frame clones and lacks some. The sample consists of over 200,000 clones, almost 85% of them appearing once. Sequenced sample: PBMCs. The receptors were gathered from a woman aged 40-49 years in good health and CMV-seronegative. Each CDR3 is given with its conserved first and last residue. The D gene is left open where the match is weak. Where a row states a size, it is once, few, many or the class of an expanded clone; other rows omit it.

j_gene | d_gene | abundance | v_gene | CDR3nt | CDR3aa
TRBJ1-2 | TRBD1 | NA | TRBV7-9 | TGTGCCAGCAGTAAGACAGGGGGCCCTACCTCCCATAGCTATGGCTACACCTTC | CASSKTGGPTSHSYGYTF
TRBJ2-7 | TRBD1 | NA | TRBV13 | TGTGCCAGCAGCTCAGACAGGGATTCCTACGAGCAGTACTTC | CASSSDRDSYEQYF
TRBJ1-1 | NA | NA | TRBV25-1 | TGTGCCAGTAGGGACAACAGGCGGATGAACACTGAAGCTTTCTTT | CASRDNRRMNTEAFF
TRBJ2-7 | TRBD1 | NA | TRBV28 | TGTGCCAGCAGCCCCAGGGACTGGACAGGGGAAACCTACGAGCAGTACTTC | CASSPRDWTGETYEQYF
TRBJ1-1 | NA | NA | TRBV28 | TGTGCCAGCAGTAACAGGATTCTAGCTTTCTTT | CASSNRILAFF
TRBJ2-3 | NA | NA | TRBV29-1 | TGCAGCGCCGAGGGCGGGGAGACTAGCACAGATACGCAGTATTTT | CSAEGGETSTDTQYF
TRBJ2-3 | NA | NA | TRBV30 | TGTGCCTGGAGTGTATCTTCAGGGGCAGATACGCAGTATTTT | CAWSVSSGADTQYF
TRBJ1-2 | NA | NA | TRBV7-2 | TGTGCCAGCAGCCCTGACAGCTATGGCTACACCTTC | CASSPDSYGYTF
TRBJ1-2 | NA | NA | TRBV5-8 | TGTGCCAGCAGCTTGGACAGGGTGGGAGGCTACACCTTC | CASSLDRVGGYTF
TRBJ2-5 | TRBD2 | NA | TRBV7-9 | TGTGCCAGCGGTCGGGGGGGCGAAGAGACCCAGTACTTC | CASGRGGEETQYF
TRBJ2-7 | TRBD1 | NA | TRBV5-1 | TGCGCCAGCAGTAATTCGGGACAGGGGAACGAGCAGTACTTC | CASSNSGQGNEQYF
TRBJ1-5 | NA | NA | TRBV27 | TGTGCCAGCAGTTTAACGTGGGCAGGGCATAGCAATCAGCCCCAGCATTTT | CASSLTWAGHSNQPQHF
TRBJ1-1 | NA | NA | TRBV5-1 | TGCGCCAGCAGCCCGCAAGGACAGAACACTGAAGCTTTCTTT | CASSPQGQNTEAFF
TRBJ2-2 | NA | NA | TRBV7-7 | TGTGCTAGCAGCTTGTCTGGGGGCGCAACCGGGGAGCTGTTTTTT | CASSLSGGATGELFF
TRBJ1-3 | NA | NA | TRBV15 | TGTGCCACCAGCGGGCCCGGCACTGACTCTGGAAACACCATATATTTT | CATSGPGTDSGNTIYF
TRBJ1-1 | NA | NA | TRBV6-5 | TGTGCCAGCACGCCTCCTGAGGGGGCTGAAGCTTTCTTT | CASTPPEGAEAFF
TRBJ1-2 | TRBD1 | NA | TRBV5-4 | TGTGCCAGCAGCTTGAAAGGGACAGGGGTCGGCTACACCTTC | CASSLKGTGVGYTF
TRBJ2-1 | NA | NA | TRBV6-1 | TGTGCCAGCAGTGTGGCAGGGTCCTACAATGAGCAGTTCTTC | CASSVAGSYNEQFF
TRBJ2-2 | TRBD1 | NA | TRBV5-6 | TGTGCCAGTCGCCGAGGACAGGGGGGTTCCGGGGAGCTGTTTTTT | CASRRGQGGSGELFF
TRBJ1-2 | TRBD1 | once | TRBV30 | TGTGCCTGGAACGAGGGGGCAGGGGGCTACACCTTC | CAWNEGAGGYTF